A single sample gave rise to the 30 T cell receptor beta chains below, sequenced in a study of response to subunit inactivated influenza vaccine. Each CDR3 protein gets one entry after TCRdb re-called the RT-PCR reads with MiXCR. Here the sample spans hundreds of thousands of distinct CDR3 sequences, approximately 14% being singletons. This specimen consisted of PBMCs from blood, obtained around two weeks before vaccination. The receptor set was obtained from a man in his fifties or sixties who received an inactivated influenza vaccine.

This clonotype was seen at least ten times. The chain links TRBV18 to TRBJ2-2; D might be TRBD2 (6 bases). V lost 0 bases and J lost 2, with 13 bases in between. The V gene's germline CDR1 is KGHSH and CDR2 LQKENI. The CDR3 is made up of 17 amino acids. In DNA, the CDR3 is TGTGCCAGCTCACCACCGCTAGGGACTCCTAACACCGGGGAGCTGTTTTTT. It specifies CASSPPLGTPNTGELFF. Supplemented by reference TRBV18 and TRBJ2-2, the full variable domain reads NAGVMQNPRHLVRRRGQEARLRCSPMKGHSHVYWYRQLPEEGLKFMVYLQKENIIDESGMPKERFSAEFPKEGPSILRIQQVVRGDSAAYFCASSPPLGTPNTGELFFGEGSRLTVL.

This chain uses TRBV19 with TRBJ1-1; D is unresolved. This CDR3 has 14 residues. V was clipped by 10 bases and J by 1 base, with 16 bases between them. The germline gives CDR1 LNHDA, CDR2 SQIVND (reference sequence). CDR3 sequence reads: CATEPTEGNTEAFF. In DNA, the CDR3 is TGTGCCACCGAACCCACAGAGGGGAACACTGAAGCTTTCTTT.

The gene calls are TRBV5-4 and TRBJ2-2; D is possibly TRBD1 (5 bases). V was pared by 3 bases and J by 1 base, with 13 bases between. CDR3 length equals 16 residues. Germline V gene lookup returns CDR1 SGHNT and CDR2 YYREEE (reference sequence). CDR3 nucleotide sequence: TGTGCCAGCAGCTCACGACAGAAGTTGAACACCGGGGAGCTGTTTTTT. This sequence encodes CASSSRQKLNTGELFF.

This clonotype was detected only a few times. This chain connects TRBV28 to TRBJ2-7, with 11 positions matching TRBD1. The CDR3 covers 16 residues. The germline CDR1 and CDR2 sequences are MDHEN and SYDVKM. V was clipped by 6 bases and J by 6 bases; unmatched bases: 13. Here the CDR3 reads CASSLRTGTGGGEQYF. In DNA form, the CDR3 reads TGTGCCAGCAGCTTACGGACAGGGACAGGGGGGGGCGAGCAGTACTTC. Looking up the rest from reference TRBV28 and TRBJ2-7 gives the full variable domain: DVKVTQSSRYLVKRTGEKVFLECVQDMDHENMFWYRQDPGLGLRLIYFSYDVKMKEKGDIPEGYSVSREKKERFSLILESASTNQTSMYLCASSLRTGTGGGEQYFGPGTRLTVT.

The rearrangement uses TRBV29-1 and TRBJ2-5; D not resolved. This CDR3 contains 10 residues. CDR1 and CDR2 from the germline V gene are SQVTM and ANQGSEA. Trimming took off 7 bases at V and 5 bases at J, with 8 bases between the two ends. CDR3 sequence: CSGQDETQYF. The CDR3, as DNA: TGCAGCGGACAAGACGAGACCCAGTACTTC.

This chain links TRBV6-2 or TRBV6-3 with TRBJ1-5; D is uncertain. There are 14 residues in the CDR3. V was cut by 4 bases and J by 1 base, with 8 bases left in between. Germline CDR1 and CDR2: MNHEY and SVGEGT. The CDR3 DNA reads TGTGCCAGCAGTTCTCTAATCAGCAATCAGCCCCAGCATTTT. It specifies CASSSLISNQPQHF.

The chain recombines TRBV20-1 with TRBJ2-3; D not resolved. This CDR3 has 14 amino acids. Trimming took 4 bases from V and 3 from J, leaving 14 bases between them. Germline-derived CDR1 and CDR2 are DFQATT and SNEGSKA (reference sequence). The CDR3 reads CSAIRSPMTDTQYF. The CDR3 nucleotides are TGCAGTGCTATCCGGTCCCCGATGACAGATACGCAGTATTTT.

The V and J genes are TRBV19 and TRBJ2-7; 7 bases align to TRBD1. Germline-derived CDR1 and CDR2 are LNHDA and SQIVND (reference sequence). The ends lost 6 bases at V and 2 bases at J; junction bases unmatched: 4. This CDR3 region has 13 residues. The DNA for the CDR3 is TGTGCCAGTAGCATGGGACAGACCTACGAGCAGTACTTC. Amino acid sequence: CASSMGQTYEQYF.

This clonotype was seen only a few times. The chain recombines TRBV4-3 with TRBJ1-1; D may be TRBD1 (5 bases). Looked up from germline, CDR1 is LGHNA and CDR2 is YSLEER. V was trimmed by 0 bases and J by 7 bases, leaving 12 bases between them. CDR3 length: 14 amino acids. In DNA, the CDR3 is TGCGCCAGCAGCCAAGAGGCAGGGCTCAATGAAGCTTTCTTT. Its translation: CASSQEAGLNEAFF.

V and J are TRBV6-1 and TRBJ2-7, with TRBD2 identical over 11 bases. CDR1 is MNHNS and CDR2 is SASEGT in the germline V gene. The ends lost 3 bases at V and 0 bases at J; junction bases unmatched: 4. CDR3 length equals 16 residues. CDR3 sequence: CASSDRTSGGSYEQYF. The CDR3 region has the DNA TGTGCCAGCAGTGATCGTACTAGCGGGGGCTCCTACGAGCAGTACTTC.

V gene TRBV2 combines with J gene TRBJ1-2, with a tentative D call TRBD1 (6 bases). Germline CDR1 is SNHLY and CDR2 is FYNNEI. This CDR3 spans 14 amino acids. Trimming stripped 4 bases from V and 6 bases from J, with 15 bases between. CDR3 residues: CASSAQGFSDGYTF. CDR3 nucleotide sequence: TGTGCCAGCAGTGCTCAGGGGTTCTCTGATGGCTACACCTTC.

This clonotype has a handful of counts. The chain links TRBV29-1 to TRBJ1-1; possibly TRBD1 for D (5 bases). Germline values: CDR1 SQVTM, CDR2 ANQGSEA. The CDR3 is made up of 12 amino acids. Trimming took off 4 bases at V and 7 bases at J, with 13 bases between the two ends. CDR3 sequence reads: CSVAGARLEAFF. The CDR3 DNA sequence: TGCAGCGTTGCTGGGGCCCGACTTGAAGCTTTCTTT.

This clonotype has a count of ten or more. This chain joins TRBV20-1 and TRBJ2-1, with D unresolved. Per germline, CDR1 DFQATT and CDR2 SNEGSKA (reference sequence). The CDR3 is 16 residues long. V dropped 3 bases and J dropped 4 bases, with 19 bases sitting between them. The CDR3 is CSARSPRTPQYNEQFF. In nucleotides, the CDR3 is TGCAGTGCTAGGTCGCCGCGGACCCCCCAGTACAATGAGCAGTTCTTC.

CDR3 amino acids: CASSLSHNRLIITDTQYF. In DNA, the CDR3 is TGTGCCAGCAGTTTATCCCACAACAGACTGATTATCACAGATACGCAGTATTTT. This chain connects TRBV27 to TRBJ2-3; no reliable D call. Trimming took off 0 bases at V and 2 bases at J, with 18 bases between the two ends. The CDR3 extends over 18 amino acids. Germline V gene data show CDR1 as MNHEY and CDR2 as SMNVEV (reference sequence).

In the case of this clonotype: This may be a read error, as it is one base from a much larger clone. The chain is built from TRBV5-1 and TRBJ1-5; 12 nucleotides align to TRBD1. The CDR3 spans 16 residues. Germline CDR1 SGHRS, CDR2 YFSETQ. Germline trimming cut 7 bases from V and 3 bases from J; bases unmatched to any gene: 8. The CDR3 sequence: CASGVGTGGVNQPQHF. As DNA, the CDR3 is TGCGCCAGCGGCGTAGGGACAGGGGGCGTCAATCAGCCCCAGCATTTT.

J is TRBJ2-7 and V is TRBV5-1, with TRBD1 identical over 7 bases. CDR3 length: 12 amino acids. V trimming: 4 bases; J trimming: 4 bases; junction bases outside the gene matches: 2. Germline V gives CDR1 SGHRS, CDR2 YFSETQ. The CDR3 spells CASSVTGYEQYF. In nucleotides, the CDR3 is TGCGCCAGCAGCGTGACAGGGTACGAGCAGTACTTC.

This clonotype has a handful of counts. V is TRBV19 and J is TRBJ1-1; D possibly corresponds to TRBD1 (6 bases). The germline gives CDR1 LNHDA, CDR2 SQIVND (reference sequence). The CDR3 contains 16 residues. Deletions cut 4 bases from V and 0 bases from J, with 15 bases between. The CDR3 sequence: CASSTPQGGLNTEAFF. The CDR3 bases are TGTGCCAGTAGTACCCCCCAAGGGGGGCTGAACACTGAAGCTTTCTTT.

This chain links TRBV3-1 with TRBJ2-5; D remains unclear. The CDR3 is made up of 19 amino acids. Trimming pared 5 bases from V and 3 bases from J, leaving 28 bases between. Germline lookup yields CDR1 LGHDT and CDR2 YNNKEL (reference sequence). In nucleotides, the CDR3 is TGTGCCAGCAGCGAGGAAAGATTAATTGTATCGGAGCCTAAAGAGACCCAGTACTTC. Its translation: CASSEERLIVSEPKETQYF.

CDR3 nucleotides: TGTGCCAGCAGTTTGGATGGAGCGGGGGTCACCTACGAGCAGTACTTC. As protein: CASSLDGAGVTYEQYF. The chain uses TRBV27 and TRBJ2-7; TRBD2 aligns across 8 bases. V shed 3 bases and J 2 bases; nucleotides not matched to a gene: 9. The CDR3 sequence is 16 residues long. The V gene's germline CDR1 is MNHEY and CDR2 SMNVEV (reference sequence).

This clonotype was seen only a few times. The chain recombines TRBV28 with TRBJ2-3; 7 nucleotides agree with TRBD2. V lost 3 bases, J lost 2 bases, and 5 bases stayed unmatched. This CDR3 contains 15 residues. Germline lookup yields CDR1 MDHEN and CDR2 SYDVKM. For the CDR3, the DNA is TGTGCCAGCAGTTTTACGGGGACTAACACAGATACGCAGTATTTT. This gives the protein CASSFTGTNTDTQYF. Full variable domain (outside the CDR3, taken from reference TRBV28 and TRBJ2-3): DVKVTQSSRYLVKRTGEKVFLECVQDMDHENMFWYRQDPGLGLRLIYFSYDVKMKEKGDIPEGYSVSREKKERFSLILESASTNQTSMYLCASSFTGTNTDTQYFGPGTRLTVL.

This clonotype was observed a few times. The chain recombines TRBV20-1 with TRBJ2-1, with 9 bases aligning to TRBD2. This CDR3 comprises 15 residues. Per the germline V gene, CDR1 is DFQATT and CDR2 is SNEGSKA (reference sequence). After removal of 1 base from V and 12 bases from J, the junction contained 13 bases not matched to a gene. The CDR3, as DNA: TGCAGTGCTAGAGGGAATAGCGGGAGTGGTAGTGGGCAGTTCTTC. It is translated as CSARGNSGSGSGQFF.

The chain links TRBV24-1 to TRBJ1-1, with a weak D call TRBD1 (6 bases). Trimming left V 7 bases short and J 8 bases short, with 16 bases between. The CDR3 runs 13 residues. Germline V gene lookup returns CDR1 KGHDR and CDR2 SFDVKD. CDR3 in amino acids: CATSATGGREAFF. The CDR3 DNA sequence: TGTGCCACCAGCGCCACCGGGGGGCGCGAAGCTTTCTTT.

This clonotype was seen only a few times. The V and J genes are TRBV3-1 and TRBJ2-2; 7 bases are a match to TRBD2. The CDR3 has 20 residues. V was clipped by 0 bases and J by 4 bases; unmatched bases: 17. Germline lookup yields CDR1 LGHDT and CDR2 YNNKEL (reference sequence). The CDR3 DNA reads TGTGCCAGCAGCCAAGAAATCGGGAGGATCCGTACGAGCAGCACCGGGGAGCTGTTTTTT. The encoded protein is CASSQEIGRIRTSSTGELFF.

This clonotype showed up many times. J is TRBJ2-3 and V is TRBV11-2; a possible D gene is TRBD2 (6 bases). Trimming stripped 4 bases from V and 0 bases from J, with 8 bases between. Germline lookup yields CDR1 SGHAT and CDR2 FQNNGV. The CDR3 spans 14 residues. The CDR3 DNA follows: TGTGCCAGCAGCTCCGGGACTAGCACAGATACGCAGTATTTT. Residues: CASSSGTSTDTQYF.

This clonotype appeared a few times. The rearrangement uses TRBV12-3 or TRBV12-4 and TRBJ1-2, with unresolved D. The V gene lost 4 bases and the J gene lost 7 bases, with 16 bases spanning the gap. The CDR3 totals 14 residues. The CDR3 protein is CASSYSQRTGGYTF. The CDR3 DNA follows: TGTGCCAGCAGTTATTCCCAAAGAACGGGTGGCTACACCTTC.

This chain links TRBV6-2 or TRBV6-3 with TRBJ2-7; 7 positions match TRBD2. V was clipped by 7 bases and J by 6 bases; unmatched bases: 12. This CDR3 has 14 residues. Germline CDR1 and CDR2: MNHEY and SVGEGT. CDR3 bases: TGTGCCAGCAACCCCTGGGCGGGAGTTATCGAGCAGTACTTC. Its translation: CASNPWAGVIEQYF.

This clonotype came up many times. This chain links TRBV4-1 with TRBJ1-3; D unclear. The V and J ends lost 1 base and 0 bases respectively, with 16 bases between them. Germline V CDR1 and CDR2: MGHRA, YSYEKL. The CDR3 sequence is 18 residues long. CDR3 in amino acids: CASSQGLGRSLSGNTIYF. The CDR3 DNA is TGCGCCAGCAGCCAAGGTCTCGGCAGGTCCCTCTCTGGAAACACCATATATTTT.

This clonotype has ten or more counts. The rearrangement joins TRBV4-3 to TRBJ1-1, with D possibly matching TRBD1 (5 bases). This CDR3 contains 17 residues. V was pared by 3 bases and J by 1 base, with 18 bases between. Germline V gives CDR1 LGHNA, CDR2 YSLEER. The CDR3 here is CASSHRLTGGSNTEAFF. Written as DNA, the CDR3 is TGCGCCAGCAGCCATCGTCTAACAGGTGGTTCGAACACTGAAGCTTTCTTT.

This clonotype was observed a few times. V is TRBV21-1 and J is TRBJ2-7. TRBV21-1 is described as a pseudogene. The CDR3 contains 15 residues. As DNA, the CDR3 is TGTGCCAGCAGCAAAGTGGTACAGCATGTTAACGAGCAGTACTTC. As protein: CASSKVVQHVNEQYF.

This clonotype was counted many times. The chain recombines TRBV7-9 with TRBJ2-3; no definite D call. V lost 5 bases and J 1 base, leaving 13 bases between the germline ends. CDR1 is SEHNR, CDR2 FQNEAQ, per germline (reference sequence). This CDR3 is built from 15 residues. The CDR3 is CASSRWYQGTDTQYF. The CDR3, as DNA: TGTGCCAGCAGCCGATGGTACCAAGGCACAGATACGCAGTATTTT.